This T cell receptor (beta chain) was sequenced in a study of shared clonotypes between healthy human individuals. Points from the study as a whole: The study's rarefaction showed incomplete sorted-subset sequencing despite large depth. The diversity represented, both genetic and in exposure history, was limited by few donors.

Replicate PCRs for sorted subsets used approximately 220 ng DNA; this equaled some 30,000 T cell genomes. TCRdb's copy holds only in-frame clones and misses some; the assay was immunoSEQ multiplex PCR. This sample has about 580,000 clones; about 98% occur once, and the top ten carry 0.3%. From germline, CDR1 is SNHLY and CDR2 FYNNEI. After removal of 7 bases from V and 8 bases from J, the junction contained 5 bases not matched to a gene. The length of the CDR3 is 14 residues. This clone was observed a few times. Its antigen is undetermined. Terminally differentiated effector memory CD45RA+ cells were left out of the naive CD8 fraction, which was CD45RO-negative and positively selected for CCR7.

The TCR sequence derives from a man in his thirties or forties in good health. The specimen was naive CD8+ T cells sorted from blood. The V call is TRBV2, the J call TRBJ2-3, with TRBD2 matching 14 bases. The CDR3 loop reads CASMETSGRGTQYF. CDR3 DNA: TGTGCCAGCATGGAGACTAGCGGGAGGGGTACGCAGTATTTT.